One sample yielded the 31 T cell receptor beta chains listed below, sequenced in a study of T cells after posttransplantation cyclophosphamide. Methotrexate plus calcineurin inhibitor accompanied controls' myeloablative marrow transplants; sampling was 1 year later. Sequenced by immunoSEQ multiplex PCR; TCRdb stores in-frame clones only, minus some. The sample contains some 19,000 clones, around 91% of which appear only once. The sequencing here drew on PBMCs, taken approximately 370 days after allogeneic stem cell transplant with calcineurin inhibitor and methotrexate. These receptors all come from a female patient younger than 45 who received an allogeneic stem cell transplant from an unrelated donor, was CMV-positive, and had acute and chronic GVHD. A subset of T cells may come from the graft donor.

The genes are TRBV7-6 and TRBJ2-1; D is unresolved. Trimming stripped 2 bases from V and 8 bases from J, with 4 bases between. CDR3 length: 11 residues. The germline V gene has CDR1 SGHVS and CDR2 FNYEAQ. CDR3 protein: CASSLSDEQFF. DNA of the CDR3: TGTGCCAGCAGCTTATCTGATGAGCAGTTCTTC.

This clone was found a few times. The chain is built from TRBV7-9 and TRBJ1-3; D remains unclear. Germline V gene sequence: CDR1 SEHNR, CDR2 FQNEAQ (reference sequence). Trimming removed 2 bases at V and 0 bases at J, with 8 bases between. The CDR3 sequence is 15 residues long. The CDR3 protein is CASSLRGSSGNTIYF. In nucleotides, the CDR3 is TGTGCCAGCAGCTTACGGGGAAGCTCTGGAAACACCATATATTTT.

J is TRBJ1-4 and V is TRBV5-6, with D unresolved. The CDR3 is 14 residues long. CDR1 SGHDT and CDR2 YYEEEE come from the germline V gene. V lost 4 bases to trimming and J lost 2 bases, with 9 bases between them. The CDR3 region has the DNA TGTGCCAGCAGCAAAGTTGCGACTAATGAAAAACTGTTTTTT. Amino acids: CASSKVATNEKLFF.

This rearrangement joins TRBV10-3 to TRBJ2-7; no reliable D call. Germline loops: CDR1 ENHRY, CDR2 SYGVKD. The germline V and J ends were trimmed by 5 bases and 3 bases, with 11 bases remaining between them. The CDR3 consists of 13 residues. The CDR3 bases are TGTGCCATCAGTCCCTGGGCAGACTACGAGCAGTACGTC. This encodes CAISPWADYEQYV.

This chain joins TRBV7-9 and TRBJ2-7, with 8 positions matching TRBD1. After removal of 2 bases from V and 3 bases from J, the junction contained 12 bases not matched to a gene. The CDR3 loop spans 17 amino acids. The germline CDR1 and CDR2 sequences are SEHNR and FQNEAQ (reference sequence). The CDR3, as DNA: TGTGCCAGCAGCTTACCTCAAGGCGGGACAGGCCGCTACGAGCAGTACTTC. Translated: CASSLPQGGTGRYEQYF.

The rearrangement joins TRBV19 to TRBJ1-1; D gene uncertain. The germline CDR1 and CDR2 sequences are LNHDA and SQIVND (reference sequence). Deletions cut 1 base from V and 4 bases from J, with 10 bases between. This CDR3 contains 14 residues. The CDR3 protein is CASSIAREGTEAFF. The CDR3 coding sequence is TGTGCCAGTAGTATAGCGAGGGAGGGCACTGAAGCTTTCTTT.

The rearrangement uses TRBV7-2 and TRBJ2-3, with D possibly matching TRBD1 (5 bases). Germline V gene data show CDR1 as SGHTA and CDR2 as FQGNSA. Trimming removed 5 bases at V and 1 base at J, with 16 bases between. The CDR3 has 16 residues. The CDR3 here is CASSPQGTSRTDTQYF. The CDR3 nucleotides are TGTGCCAGCAGCCCCCAGGGTACGAGCCGCACAGATACGCAGTATTTT.

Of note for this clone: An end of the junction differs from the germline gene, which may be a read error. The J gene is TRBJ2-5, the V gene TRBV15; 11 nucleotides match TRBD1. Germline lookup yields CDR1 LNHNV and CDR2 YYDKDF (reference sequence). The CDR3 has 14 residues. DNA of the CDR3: TGTGCCACCAGCCCCGGACAGGGGGCAGAGGCCCAGTACTTC. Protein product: CATSPGQGAEAQYF.

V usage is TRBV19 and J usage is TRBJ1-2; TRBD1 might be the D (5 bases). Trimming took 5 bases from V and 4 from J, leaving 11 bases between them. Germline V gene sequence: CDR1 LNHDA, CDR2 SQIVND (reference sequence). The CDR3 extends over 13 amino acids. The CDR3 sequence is CASSPTASYGYTF. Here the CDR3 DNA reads TGTGCCAGTAGTCCGACAGCCAGCTATGGCTACACCTTC.

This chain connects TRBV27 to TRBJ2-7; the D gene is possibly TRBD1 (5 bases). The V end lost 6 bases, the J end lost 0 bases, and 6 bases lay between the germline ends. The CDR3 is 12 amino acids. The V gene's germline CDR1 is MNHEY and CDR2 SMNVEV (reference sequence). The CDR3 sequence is CASRDNSYEQYV. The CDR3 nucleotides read TGTGCCAGCAGGGACAACTCCTACGAGCAGTACGTC.

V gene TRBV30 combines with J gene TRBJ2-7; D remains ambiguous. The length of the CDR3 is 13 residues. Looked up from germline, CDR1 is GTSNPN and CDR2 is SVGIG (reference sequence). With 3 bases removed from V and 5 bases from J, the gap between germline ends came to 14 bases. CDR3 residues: CAWSPLGPNEQYV. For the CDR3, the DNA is TGTGCCTGGAGCCCCCTAGGCCCCAACGAGCAGTACGTC.

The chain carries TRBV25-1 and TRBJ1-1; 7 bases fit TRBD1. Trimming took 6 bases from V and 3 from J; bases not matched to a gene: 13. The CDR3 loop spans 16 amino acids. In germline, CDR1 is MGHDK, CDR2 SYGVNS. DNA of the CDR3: TGTGCCAGCAGCCACAAGGGGGCTATGAGGCACACTGAAGCTTTCTTT. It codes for CASSHKGAMRHTEAFF.

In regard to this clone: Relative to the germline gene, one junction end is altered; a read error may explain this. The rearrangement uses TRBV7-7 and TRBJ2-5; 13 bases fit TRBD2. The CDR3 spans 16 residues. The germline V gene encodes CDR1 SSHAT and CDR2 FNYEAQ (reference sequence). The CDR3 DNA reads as TGTGCTAGCAGCCTCAGGACTAGCGGGAGTATGGAGACCCAGTACTTC. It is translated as CASSLRTSGSMETQYF. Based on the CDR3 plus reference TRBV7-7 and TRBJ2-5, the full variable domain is GAGVSQSPRYKVTKRGQDVTLRCDPISSHATLYWYQQALGQGPEFLTYFNYEAQPDKSGLPSDRFSAERPEGSISTLTIQRTEQRDSAMYRCASSLRTSGSMETQYFGPGTRLLVL.

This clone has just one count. The CDR3 DNA is TGTGCCAGCAGCCCCCATCCGGAGAGCTCCTACAATGAGCAGTTCTTC. This sequence encodes CASSPHPESSYNEQFF. V is TRBV11-2 and J is TRBJ2-1; no clear D gene. CDR3 size: 16 residues. V lost 5 bases and J 0 bases, leaving 14 bases between the germline ends. The germline V gene has CDR1 SGHAT and CDR2 FQNNGV. Filled out from reference TRBV11-2 and TRBJ2-1, the complete variable domain reads EAGVAQSPRYKIIEKRQSVAFWCNPISGHATLYWYQQILGQGPKLLIQFQNNGVVDDSQLPKDRFSAERLKGVDSTLKIQPAKLEDSAVYLCASSPHPESSYNEQFFGPGTRLTVL.

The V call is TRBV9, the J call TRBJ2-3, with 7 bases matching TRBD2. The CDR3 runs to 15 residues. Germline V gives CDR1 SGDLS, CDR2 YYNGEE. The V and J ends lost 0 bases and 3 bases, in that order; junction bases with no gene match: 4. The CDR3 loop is CASSVGDYGTDTQYF. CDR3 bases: TGTGCCAGCAGCGTAGGGGACTATGGAACAGATACGCAGTATTTT.

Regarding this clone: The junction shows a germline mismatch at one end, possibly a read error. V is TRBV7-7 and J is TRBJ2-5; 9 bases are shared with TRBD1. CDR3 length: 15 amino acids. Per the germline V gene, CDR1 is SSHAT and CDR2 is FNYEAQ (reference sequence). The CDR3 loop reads CASSNAGTGIETQYF. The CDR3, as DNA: TGTGCTAGCAGCAACGCCGGGACAGGGATAGAGACCCAGTACTTC.

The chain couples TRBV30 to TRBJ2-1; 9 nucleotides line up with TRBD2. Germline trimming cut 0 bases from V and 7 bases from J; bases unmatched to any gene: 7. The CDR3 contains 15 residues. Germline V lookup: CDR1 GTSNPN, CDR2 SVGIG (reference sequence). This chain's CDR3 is CAWSVGGTSSNEQFF. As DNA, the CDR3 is TGTGCCTGGAGTGTAGGTGGGACTAGCTCGAATGAGCAGTTCTTC.

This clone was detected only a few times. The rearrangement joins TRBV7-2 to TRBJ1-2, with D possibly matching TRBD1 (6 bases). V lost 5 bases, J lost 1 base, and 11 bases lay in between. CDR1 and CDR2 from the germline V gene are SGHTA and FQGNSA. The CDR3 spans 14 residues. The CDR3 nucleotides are TGTGCCAGCAGCCTAGACAGGATTAACTATGGCTACACCTTC. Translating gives CASSLDRINYGYTF.

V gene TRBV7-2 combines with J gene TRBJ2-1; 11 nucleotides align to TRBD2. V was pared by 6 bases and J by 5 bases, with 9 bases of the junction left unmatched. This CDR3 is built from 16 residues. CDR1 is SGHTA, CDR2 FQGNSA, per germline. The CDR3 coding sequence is TGTGCCAGCAGTTTGGGCCTAGCGGGAGGCCACAATGAGCAGTTCTTC. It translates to CASSLGLAGGHNEQFF.

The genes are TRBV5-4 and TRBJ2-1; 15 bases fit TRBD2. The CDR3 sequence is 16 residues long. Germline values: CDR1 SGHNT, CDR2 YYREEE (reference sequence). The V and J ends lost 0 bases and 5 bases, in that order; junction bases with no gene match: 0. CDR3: CASSLGTSGRDNEQFF. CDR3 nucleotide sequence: TGTGCCAGCAGCTTGGGGACTAGCGGGAGGGACAATGAGCAGTTCTTC.

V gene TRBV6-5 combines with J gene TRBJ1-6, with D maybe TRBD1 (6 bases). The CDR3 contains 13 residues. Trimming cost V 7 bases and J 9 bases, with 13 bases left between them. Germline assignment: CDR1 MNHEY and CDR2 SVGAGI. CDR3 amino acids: CASKTGLGSPLHF. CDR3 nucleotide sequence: TGTGCCAGCAAAACAGGGCTGGGTTCACCCCTCCACTTT.

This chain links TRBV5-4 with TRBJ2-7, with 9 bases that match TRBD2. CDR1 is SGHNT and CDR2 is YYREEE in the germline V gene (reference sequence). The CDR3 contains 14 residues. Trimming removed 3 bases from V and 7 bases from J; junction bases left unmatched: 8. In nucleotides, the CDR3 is TGTGCCAGCAGCTATAGCGGGAGTGTAGTTGAGCAGTACGTC. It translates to CASSYSGSVVEQYV.

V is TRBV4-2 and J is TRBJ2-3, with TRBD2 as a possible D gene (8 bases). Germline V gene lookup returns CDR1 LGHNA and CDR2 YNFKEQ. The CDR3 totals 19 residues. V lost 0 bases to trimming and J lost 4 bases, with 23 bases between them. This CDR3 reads CASSQDRGGGLGGSDTQYF. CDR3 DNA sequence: TGTGCCAGCAGCCAAGATCGGGGCGGGGGACTAGGGGGCTCAGATACGCAGTATTTT.

The CDR3 bases are TGTGCCAGCTCACCGGGACAGGATTCACCCCTCCACTTT. This translates into CASSPGQDSPLHF. The chain employs TRBV18 and TRBJ1-6; 8 nucleotides line up with TRBD1. This CDR3 spans 13 amino acids. Germline V lookup: CDR1 KGHSH, CDR2 LQKENI. The V and J ends lost 3 bases and 8 bases, in that order; junction bases with no gene match: 0.

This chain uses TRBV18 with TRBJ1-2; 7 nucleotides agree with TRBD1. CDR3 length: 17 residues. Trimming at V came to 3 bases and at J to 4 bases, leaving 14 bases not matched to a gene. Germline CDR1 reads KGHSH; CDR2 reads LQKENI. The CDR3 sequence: CASSPLFLPGQIYGYTF. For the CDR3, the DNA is TGTGCCAGCTCACCCCTTTTCTTGCCGGGACAGATCTATGGCTACACCTTC.

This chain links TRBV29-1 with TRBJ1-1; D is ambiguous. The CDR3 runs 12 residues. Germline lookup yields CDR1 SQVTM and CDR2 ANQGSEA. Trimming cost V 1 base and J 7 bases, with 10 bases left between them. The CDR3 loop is CSVEAGGDEAFF. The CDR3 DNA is TGCAGCGTTGAAGCGGGTGGCGATGAAGCTTTCTTT.

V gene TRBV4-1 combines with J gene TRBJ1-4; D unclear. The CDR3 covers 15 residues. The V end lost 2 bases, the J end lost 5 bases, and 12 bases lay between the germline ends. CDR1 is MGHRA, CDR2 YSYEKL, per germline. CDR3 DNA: TGCGCCAGCAGCCAATACTACGGTGAAAATGAAAAACTGTTTTTT. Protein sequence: CASSQYYGENEKLFF.

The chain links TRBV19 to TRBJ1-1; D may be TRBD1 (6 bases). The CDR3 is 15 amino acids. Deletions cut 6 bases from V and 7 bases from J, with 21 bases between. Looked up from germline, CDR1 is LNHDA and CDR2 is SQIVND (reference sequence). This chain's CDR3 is CASRQNHRENNEAFF. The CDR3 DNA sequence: TGTGCCAGTAGACAGAACCACAGGGAGAATAATGAAGCTTTCTTT.

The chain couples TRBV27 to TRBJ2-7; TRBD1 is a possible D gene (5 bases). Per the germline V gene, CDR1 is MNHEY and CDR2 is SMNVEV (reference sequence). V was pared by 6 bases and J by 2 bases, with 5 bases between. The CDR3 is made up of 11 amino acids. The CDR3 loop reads CASRDTYEQYF. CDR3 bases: TGTGCCAGCAGGGACACCTACGAGCAGTACTTC.

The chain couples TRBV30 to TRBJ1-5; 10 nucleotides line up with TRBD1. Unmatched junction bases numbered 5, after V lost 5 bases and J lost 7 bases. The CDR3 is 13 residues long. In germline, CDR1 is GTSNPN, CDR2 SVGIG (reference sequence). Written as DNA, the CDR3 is TGTGCCTGGGGGGACAGGGGTTTGCAGCCCCAGCATTTT. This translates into CAWGDRGLQPQHF.

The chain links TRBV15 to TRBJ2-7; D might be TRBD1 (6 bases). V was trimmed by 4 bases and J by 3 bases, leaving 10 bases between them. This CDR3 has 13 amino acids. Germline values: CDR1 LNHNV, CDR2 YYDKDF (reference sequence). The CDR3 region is CATSKTGFYEQYF. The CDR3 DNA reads TGTGCCACCAGCAAAACAGGGTTCTACGAGCAGTACTTC.